This T cell receptor beta chain came from a study of cytomegalovirus exposure and HLA in healthy donors (dated 2017 in TCRdb). With respect to the entire study: According to an earlier analysis of 450 to 650 of the donors, about 179 million T cells yielded roughly 100 million unique TCR beta sequences and roughly 280 Gb of sequence data. Every discovery cohort repertoire had been produced on one sequencing platform. The T cell repertoires of several hundred subjects were profiled by immunosequencing and related to cytomegalovirus serostatus. On average, 235,054 unique TCR beta nucleotide sequences were sequenced per donor among 398 genotyped donors of the cohort, with roughly 18% of those sequences being non-productive. Among the roughly 410 genotyped donors, around 81% belonged to the genetic ancestry cluster associated with self-reported Caucasian donors. Typing coverage differed by locus: A, B, C, DRB1 and DQB1 were typed in roughly 629-630 donors, DQA1 in about 510, DPA1 in 600 to 610, and DPB1 in just under 490. Several DR-DQ haplotypes were handled as single units for association and clustering, since linkage in the cohort was strong. Rather than using new phenotypic data, the later analysis identified candidate immune exposures from TCR beta sequences and from how often those sequences occurred across donors. A later analysis re-analyzed previously published TCR beta repertoires from approximately 670 donors and added high-resolution HLA genotyping to study TCR occurrence patterns. Donor age, sex, ethnicity and CMV serostatus were compiled alongside the repertoire data. Both class I and class II loci were covered by HLA typing, at four-digit resolution. To predict cytomegalovirus infection status, the study brought together high-throughput TCR immunosequencing, statistical association of individual TCRs with disease status, and machine learning. The study aimed to test whether signatures of past pathogen exposure could be identified by cataloging public T cell receptors. Genome-wide SNP genotypes for about three fifths of the roughly 670 donors were used in a later genetic analysis, which treated that subset as a discovery cohort. An earlier analysis of approximately 630 of the donors applied high-throughput TCR beta sequencing to assess whether each TCR beta V gene segment acted as functional or pseudogenic. A separate validation cohort of some 130 different subjects was used in addition to the roughly 640-subject first cohort. An early release covering about 600 HLA-typed donors comprised 250 to 350 gigabases of sequencing data and around 80 million unique TCR sequences.

This clone has only a few counts. Its antigen is not yet known. No base quality values were provided; no much bigger clone lies one nucleotide off. Receptors were amplified or captured by the immunoSEQ multiplex PCR assay. For the multiplex PCR, a mixture combining 60 forward primers for TCR Vbeta segments and 13 reverse primers for TCR Jbeta segments was used. A multiplex PCR assay on genomic DNA amplified the CDR3 region of rearranged TCR beta genes. Amplified TCR beta libraries were sequenced as 87-base-pair reads on the Illumina HiSeq System. Concerning the study's data processing: A later analysis counted tens of millions of unique TCR beta chains across the 700 or so repertoires, and around 9.9 million of these chains were shared by at least two donors. A nearest-neighbor algorithm error-corrected the raw reads and collapsed the reads into unique sequences, merging closely related sequences to remove PCR and sequencing errors. Alignment of CDR3 sequences to IMGT reference sequences was used to assign V, D and J gene segments. For a sequence to be retained, a match of at least six nucleotides was required to both a V gene segment and a J gene segment. Rearrangements were called productive when the CDR3 lacked stop codons and stayed in frame with V and J; all others were non-productive. CDR3 was defined by IMGT convention, running from the second conserved V-encoded cysteine to the conserved J-encoded phenylalanine. Sequences without an unambiguous match to a single V gene segment were excluded from the earlier analysis of several hundred of the donors. An earlier analysis of 587 of the donors classified V segments as functional when productive rearrangements were above 56.7% and as segregating when the standard deviation between donors was above 5%. A statistical classification framework was developed to diagnose cytomegalovirus status using the catalog of TCR beta chain sequences. V and J gene assignment, in a later analysis, came from comparing TCR nucleotide sequences with IMGT/GENE-DB human TR gene sequences. In a later analysis, CDR3 sequences and most-parsimonious VDJ recombination scenarios were assigned using the TCRdist pipeline. In a later analysis, every TCR beta chain was defined by the combination of its CDR3 amino acid sequence and its V-gene family, and reads without a unique V-gene family were dropped. As a way to deal with suspected cross-contamination and a sequencing artifact, a later analysis dropped 592 nucleotide sequences that were highly shared and had low generation probability. In a later analysis, a clonal expansion index for each public chain was calculated from normalized within-repertoire ranks of inferred template counts. A later analysis computed generation probabilities with a VDJ recombination model fitted to out-of-frame rearrangements, and checked the results against IGoR. In a later analysis, TCR-TCR, TCR-HLA and TCR-CMV co-occurrence was scored with hypergeometric tests, and a repertoire-size bias correction was applied to TCR pairs. False discovery rates were estimated in a later analysis by permuting HLA or CMV assignments 20 times. In a later analysis, co-occurring TCRs were grouped using DBSCAN, and TCRdist sequence similarity was added for clustering within HLA-allele-positive subsets. Co-occurrence clustering excluded repertoires with fewer than 30,000 or more than 120,000 public chains, plus five with anomalous nucleotide sharing. This immuneACCESS table, as held by TCRdb, lists in-frame sequences with V and J called but not all clones. Of the missing ones, under half trace to an unresolved V gene in checked studies; the others have no known cause. V and J calls plus clone size are reproduced from that table; the DNA served to infer D and trimming. The sample profile shows fewer than 120,000 clones; less than 85% of them were found once. The ten largest make up 10% to 15% of the sample.

Here V drops 0 bases and J drops 8 bases, and the junction holds 8 bases not matched to any gene. Counted from cysteine to phenylalanine, this CDR3 has 17 amino acids. Only the CDR3 portion is preserved as DNA: 51 bases, with reading frame beginning at the first base. Sequences LGHNA (CDR1) and YSLEER (CDR2) are obtained from the germline V gene. The study at large found these results: Immune exposure information for the cohort was limited to CMV serostatus. While some public TCRs were present in many individuals, most TCR sequences turned up only very rarely across donors. In a later analysis, HLA-associated TCR beta chains showed more clonal expansion and lower generation probabilities than non-associated chains that were equally common. The authors suggested that the approach could potentially be extended to other disease states and immunological phenotypes. V-gene and J-gene trimming of TCR beta chains was associated with a missense DCLRE1C variant in a later genetic analysis, and the association was replicated in an independent cohort. Correlated functional status among segregating V segments might be attributable to linkage disequilibrium, but an unknown experimental factor could not be ruled out. In vitro tests confirmed that three of the cytomegalovirus-associated TCR beta chains recognize cytomegalovirus antigens. Broadly in line with IMGT annotations, most TCR beta V segments showed up in productive rearrangements about 87% or about 30% of the time in an earlier analysis of 587 of the donors. The study listed 150 to 200 TCR beta chains as associated with cytomegalovirus. Because counts were too low, about 17 rarely observed V segments, including chromosome 9 orphons, were excluded from the earlier analysis of several hundred of the donors. According to a later analysis, most CMV-associated TCR beta chains appeared to be HLA-restricted, and the HLA associations seemed to be driven largely by CMV exposure. In a later analysis, the rate of TCR association differed among HLA loci, with DRB1 alleles having the most associated TCRs and HLA-C alleles having the fewest. When HLA alleles, especially DR and DQ, strongly co-occurred, attributing TCR associations to individual alleles was difficult. According to a later analysis, parvovirus B19, influenza, CMV and Epstein-Barr virus appeared linked to several top co-occurrence clusters. According to a later genetic analysis, donors in an Asian-associated ancestry cluster had fewer N-insertions in productive TCRs than the approximately 700-donor mean. HLA typing was unavailable for some donors at each locus, so association tests used only the typed subset. A cluster of highly shared sequence variants was judged likely to represent a technical artifact of the sequencing pipeline. At a false discovery rate of 0.05, a later analysis linked 16,951 TCR beta sequences to specific HLA alleles. Presence/absence analyses assumed roughly uniform sequencing depth across donors, an assumption that may not hold. A further reported finding was that TCR beta sequences accurately predicted the HLA-A and HLA-B alleles for most subjects in the first cohort. The 87-base-pair reads could not distinguish some IMGT-functional V segments, including TRBV6-2 and TRBV6-3, so those segments were excluded. The classifier was reported to diagnose cytomegalovirus status with high specificity and sensitivity in both the original and validation cohorts. Only TCR beta chains were sequenced in this cohort, and the absence of alpha or paired-chain data limited detectable features.

The cohort was made up of approximately 700 healthy bone marrow donors. At the time of sampling, all cohort members were nominally healthy, though unrecorded immune exposures were likely present. The donor tested CMV seropositive and was one of the 289 seropositive cohort members. A peripheral blood sample was collected from each donor, and TCR beta sequencing was performed on peripheral blood mononuclear cells. The Qiagen DNeasy Blood Extraction Kit was used to extract genomic DNA from the blood cell samples. This TCR was sampled from a man aged 25 to 40 in good health and CMV-seropositive. The sample taken for sequencing was PBMCs. The chain was built from TRBV4-3 and TRBJ2-2, and 11 bases in between align with TRBD2. The bases read TGCGCCAGCAGCCAAGACGGTAGCGGGGGGGCCCTAGGGGAGCTGTTTTTT. It translates as CASSQDGSGGALGELFF.